The subject of this entry is one T cell receptor (beta chain). This CDR3 contains 15 residues. CDR1 is GTSNPN, CDR2 SVGIG, per germline (reference sequence). V lost 3 bases and J 1 base, leaving 16 bases between the germline ends. These data belong to a study of cytomegalovirus exposure and HLA in healthy donors. Primers: 60 Vbeta forward and 13 Jbeta reverse. The repertoire was sequenced with immunoSEQ multiplex PCR; TCRdb's copy has only in-frame clones and lacks some. The sample carries under 200,000 clones, around 74% recorded once. The sample comprised PBMCs. This TCR was sampled from a female donor in good health and CMV-seronegative. The chain has TRBV30 and TRBJ2-7, with D tentatively TRBD2 (6 bases). Here the CDR3 reads CAWRLKTSPSYEQYF. The CDR3 DNA reads as TGTGCCTGGAGACTTAAGACTAGTCCTTCCTACGAGCAGTACTTC. The variable domain in full, with the rest retrieved from reference TRBV30 and TRBJ2-7, is SQTIHQWPATLVQPVGSPLSLECTVEGTSNPNLYWYRQAAGRGLQLLFYSVGIGQISSEVPQNLSASRPQDRQFILSSKKLLLSDSGFYLCAWRLKTSPSYEQYFGPGTRLTVT.